This TCR beta chain was recorded in a study of post-analysis software for immune sequencing data. The study's findings and limits: The study found TRBV5-6, TRBV5-1 and TRBV20-1 among five TRBV segments more frequent in patients than controls. Under the F measure, samples that were prepared in one batch clustered strongly together.

The TCR beta cDNA libraries carried unique molecular identifiers. Each CDR3 protein gets one entry after TCRdb re-called the PCR reads with MiXCR. The sample records roughly 800,000 distinct CDR3 sequences, about 27% being singletons. V lost 2 bases and J lost 6, with 14 bases in between. CDR1 is SGHDN and CDR2 is FVKESK in the germline V gene. There are 14 residues in the CDR3. This clonotype was seen a few times. What it binds is unknown. The V gene is TRBV14, the J gene TRBJ2-7; D may correspond to TRBD1 or TRBD2 (6 bases each). The source of this sequence is a girl aged 5-17 years with multiple sclerosis. The sample was blood. CDR3 bases: TGTGCCAGCAGCCAAACGGGACTGGGGGCCGAGCAGTACTTC. Translated, it gives CASSQTGLGAEQYF.